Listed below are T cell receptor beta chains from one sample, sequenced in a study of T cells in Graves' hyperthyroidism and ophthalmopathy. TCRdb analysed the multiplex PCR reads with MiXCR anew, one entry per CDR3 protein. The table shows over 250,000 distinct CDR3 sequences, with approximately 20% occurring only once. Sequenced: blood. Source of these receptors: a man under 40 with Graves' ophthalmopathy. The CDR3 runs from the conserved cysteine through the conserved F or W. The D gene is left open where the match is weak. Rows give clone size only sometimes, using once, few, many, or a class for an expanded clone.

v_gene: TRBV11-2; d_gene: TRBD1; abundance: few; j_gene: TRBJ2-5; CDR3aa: CASSFIYRGRPYQETQYF; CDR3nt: TGTGCCAGCAGCTTCATTTACAGGGGGCGACCATATCAAGAGACCCAGTACTTC
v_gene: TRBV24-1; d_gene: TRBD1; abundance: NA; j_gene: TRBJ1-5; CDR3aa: CATSGQTGENQPQHF; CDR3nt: TGTGCCACCAGTGGCCAGACAGGGGAGAATCAGCCCCAGCATTTT
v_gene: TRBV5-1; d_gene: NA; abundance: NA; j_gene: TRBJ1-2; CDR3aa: CASSLEANNYGYTF; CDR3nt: TGCGCCAGCAGCTTGGAGGCTAACAACTATGGCTACACCTTC
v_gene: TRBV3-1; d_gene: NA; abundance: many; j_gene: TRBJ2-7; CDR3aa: CASSQGQAQQQYF; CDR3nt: TGTGCCAGCAGCCAAGGACAGGCCCAGCAGCAGTACTTC
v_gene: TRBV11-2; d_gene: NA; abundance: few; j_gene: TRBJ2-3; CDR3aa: CASSLSDGDTQYF; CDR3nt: TGTGCCAGCAGCTTAAGCGATGGAGATACGCAGTATTTT
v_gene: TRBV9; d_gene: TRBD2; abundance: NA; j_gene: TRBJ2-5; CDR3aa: CASSGVGGLAPVELKTQYF; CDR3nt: TGTGCCAGCAGTGGGGTGGGGGGACTAGCCCCCGTGGAATTGAAGACCCAGTACTTC
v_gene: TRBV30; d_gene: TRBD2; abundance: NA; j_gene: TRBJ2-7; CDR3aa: CAWSVGGRAPYEQYF; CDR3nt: TGTGCCTGGAGTGTAGGCGGGAGGGCCCCCTACGAGCAGTACTTC
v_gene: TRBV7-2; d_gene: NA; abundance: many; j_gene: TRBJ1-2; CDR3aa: CASSYLTGGYTF; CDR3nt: TGTGCCAGCAGCTACTTAACGGGTGGCTACACCTTC
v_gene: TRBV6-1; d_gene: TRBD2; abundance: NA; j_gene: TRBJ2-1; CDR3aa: CASSGTSSGRANEQFF; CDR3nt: TGTGCCAGCAGTGGGACCTCTAGCGGGAGGGCGAATGAGCAGTTCTTC
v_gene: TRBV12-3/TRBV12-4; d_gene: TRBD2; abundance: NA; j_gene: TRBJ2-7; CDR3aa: CASSAPGLNYEQYF; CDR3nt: TGTGCCAGCAGTGCCCCGGGACTAAACTACGAGCAGTACTTC
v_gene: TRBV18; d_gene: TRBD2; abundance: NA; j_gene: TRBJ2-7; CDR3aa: CASSSLGLVVDEQYF; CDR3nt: TGTGCCAGCTCGTCCTTGGGACTAGTGGTCGACGAGCAGTACTTC
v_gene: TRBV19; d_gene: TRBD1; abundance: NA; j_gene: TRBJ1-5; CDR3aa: CASSIEGQGTQPQHF; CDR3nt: TGTGCCAGTAGTATAGAGGGACAGGGAACTCAGCCCCAGCATTTT
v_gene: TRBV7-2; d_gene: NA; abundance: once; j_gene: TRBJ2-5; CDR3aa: CASSPHRFKETQYF; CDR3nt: TGTGCCAGCAGCCCTCATCGTTTCAAAGAGACCCAGTACTTC
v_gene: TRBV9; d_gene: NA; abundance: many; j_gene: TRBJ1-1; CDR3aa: CASSVDGGWRTEAFF; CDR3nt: TGTGCCAGCAGCGTAGATGGAGGGTGGCGCACTGAAGCTTTCTTT
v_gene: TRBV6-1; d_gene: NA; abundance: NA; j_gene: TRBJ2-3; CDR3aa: CASKGSTDTQYF; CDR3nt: TGTGCCAGCAAGGGTTCCACAGATACGCAGTATTTT
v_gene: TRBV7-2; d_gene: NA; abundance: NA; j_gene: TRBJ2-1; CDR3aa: CASSLGLYNGQFF; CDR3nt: TGTGCCAGCAGCTTGGGGCTCTACAATGGGCAGTTCTTC
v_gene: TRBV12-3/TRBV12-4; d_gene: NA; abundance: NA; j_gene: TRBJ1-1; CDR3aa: CASSRTGEGRTEAFF; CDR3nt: TGTGCCAGCAGCCGAACGGGAGAGGGGCGGACTGAAGCTTTCTTT
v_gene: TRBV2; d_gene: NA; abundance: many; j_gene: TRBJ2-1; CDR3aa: CASSPGENEQFF; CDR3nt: TGTGCCAGCAGCCCAGGAGAGAATGAGCAGTTCTTC
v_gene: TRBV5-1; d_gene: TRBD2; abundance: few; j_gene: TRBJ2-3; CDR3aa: CASSLRTSGGTSTDTQYF; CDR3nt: TGCGCCAGCAGCTTAAGGACTAGCGGGGGGACTAGCACAGATACGCAGTATTTT
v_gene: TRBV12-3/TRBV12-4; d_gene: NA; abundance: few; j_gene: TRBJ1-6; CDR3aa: CASSPPGTTDNSPLHF; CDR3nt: TGTGCCAGCAGTCCGCCTGGGACAACTGATAATTCACCCCTCCACTTT
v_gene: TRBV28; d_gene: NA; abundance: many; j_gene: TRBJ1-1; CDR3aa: CASRTLQGNAFF; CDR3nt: TGTGCCAGCAGGACGTTACAGGGTAACGCTTTCTTT
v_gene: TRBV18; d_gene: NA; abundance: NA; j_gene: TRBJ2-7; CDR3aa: CASSLRDLKREQYF; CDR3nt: TGTGCCAGCTCACTACGGGACTTGAAGAGAGAGCAGTACTTC
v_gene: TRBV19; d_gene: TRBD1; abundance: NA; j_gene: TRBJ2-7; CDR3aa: CASSSTGGIYEQYF; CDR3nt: TGTGCCAGTAGTAGTACAGGGGGCATCTACGAGCAGTACTTC
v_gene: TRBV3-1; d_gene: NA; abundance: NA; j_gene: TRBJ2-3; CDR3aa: CASSQARLTDTQYF; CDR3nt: TGTGCCAGCAGCCAAGCGAGACTCACAGATACGCAGTATTTT